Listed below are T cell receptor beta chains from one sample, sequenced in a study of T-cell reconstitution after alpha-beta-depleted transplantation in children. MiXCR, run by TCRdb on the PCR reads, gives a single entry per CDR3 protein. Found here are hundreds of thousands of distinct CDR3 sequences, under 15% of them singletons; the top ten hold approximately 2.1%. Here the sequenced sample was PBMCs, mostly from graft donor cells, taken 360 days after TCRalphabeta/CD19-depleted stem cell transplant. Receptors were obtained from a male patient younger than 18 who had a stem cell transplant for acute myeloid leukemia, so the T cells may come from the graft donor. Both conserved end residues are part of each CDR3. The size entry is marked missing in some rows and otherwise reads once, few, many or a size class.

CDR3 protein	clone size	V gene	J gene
CASSLVPAGSRNEQFF	.	TRBV5-8	TRBJ2-1
CAFSLVLGPRGGGTDTQYF	few	TRBV12-3/TRBV12-4	TRBJ2-3
CASSHRTYNEQFF	.	TRBV6-2/TRBV6-3	TRBJ2-1
CASSKRTAGELFF	.	TRBV4-3	TRBJ2-2
CSARPSQVSYEQYF	few	TRBV20-1	TRBJ2-7
CASSSPGQGNQPQHF	many	TRBV28	TRBJ1-5
CASTKPGLAGYEQYF	.	TRBV23-1	TRBJ2-7
CASSVGGLGNQPQHF	.	TRBV9	TRBJ1-5
CASSFLFDRHTEAFF	few	TRBV12-3/TRBV12-4	TRBJ1-1
CASSQTIAPGELFF	.	TRBV4-3	TRBJ2-2
CSVPPTGRLSDEQFF	many	TRBV29-1	TRBJ2-1
CSAEQSYEQYF	few	TRBV20-1	TRBJ2-7
CASSHGYQDTDTQYF	.	TRBV4-3	TRBJ2-3
CASSLAPDTQYF	many	TRBV5-1	TRBJ2-3
CASSAEPFWTGSYNEQFF	.	TRBV6-4	TRBJ2-1
CSVERTSPIYEQYF	once	TRBV29-1	TRBJ2-7
CSASTGSYEQYF	.	TRBV20-1	TRBJ2-7
CSVEDSTGYSTDTQYF	few	TRBV29-1	TRBJ2-3
CASSLESVYNEQFF	.	TRBV5-1	TRBJ2-1
CSAPYVRQADEQFF	.	TRBV29-1	TRBJ2-1
CASSQEATRSTYEQYF	few	TRBV4-3	TRBJ2-7
CASSVAGDTYEQYF	many	TRBV9	TRBJ2-7
CSVRTSGYSYNEQFF	.	TRBV29-1	TRBJ2-1
CSARVSLLSQPQHF	.	TRBV20-1	TRBJ1-5
CASSLGPGEGTEAFF	many	TRBV7-3	TRBJ1-1
CASSVERHEQYF	.	TRBV9	TRBJ2-7
CSVDRGRPGNYEQYF	few	TRBV29-1	TRBJ2-7
CASLHPGQGRYEQYF	few	TRBV6-2/TRBV6-3	TRBJ2-7
CASRPTGNYEQYF	many	TRBV2	TRBJ2-7
CSATKTSGYNEQFF	many	TRBV20-1	TRBJ2-1
CSARDPRQSTIEQFF	few	TRBV20-1	TRBJ2-1
CASKHRGLLRNQPQHF	many	TRBV6-1	TRBJ1-5
CSARDKETQYF	.	TRBV20-1	TRBJ2-5
CSVEAQSSYNEQFF	.	TRBV29-1	TRBJ2-1
CASSLAGGEETQYF	many	TRBV12-3/TRBV12-4	TRBJ2-5
CASSFVGGPSTGELFF	few	TRBV28	TRBJ2-2
CASSTDVSSYNSPLHF	.	TRBV28	TRBJ1-6
CASIGHTNYGYTF	few	TRBV6-1	TRBJ1-2
CASSLGKSGKVFNEQFF	.	TRBV7-9	TRBJ2-1
CASSFSGGDIQYF	many	TRBV7-9	TRBJ2-4
CSARVPTAGSPLHF	few	TRBV20-1	TRBJ1-6
CASSYAHLRGGEQSLAKNIQYF	few	TRBV6-2/TRBV6-3	TRBJ2-4
CASSQNPQRRYEQYF	few	TRBV4-3	TRBJ2-7
CSVEEASANTGELFF	few	TRBV29-1	TRBJ2-2
CASSQVGEQYF	many	TRBV3-1	TRBJ2-7
CSASAGLVGVETQYF	.	TRBV20-1	TRBJ2-5
CASSQDLGTQWQFF	many	TRBV4-2	TRBJ2-1
CASSFAGFYEQYF	.	TRBV5-1	TRBJ2-7
CSAVAGSYGYTF	.	TRBV20-1	TRBJ1-2
CATGTTNQPQHF	few	TRBV10-3	TRBJ1-5
CASSQGQGGEYEQYF	few	TRBV4-2	TRBJ2-7
CASSLGTSGRRETQYF	few	TRBV12-3/TRBV12-4	TRBJ2-5
CSASVRSGPMNTEAFF	few	TRBV29-1	TRBJ1-1